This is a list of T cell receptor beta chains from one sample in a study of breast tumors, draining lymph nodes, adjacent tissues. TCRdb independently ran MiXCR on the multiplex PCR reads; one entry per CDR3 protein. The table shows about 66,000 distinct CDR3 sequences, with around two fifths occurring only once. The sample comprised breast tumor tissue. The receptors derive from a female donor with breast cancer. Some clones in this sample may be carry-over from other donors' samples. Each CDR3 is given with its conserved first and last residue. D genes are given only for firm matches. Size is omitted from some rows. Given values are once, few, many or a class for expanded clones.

CDR3 protein: CASSPLSFQGRIEQYF
CDR3 DNA: TGCGCCAGCAGCCCCCTTTCCTTCCAGGGGCGTATCGAGCAGTACTTC
V gene: TRBV4-1
J gene: TRBJ2-7
clone size: many
D gene: .

CDR3 protein: CASSFVPDDGNYGCTF
CDR3 DNA: TGTGCCAGCAGTTTCGTGCCAGACGACGGAAACTATGGCTGCACCTTC
V gene: TRBV12-3/TRBV12-4
J gene: TRBJ1-2
clone size: few
D gene: .

CDR3 protein: CASSLGTRNEKLFF
CDR3 DNA: TGTGCCAGCAGCTTAGGGACTCGTAATGAAAAACTGTTTTTT
V gene: TRBV13
J gene: TRBJ1-4
clone size: .
D gene: .

CDR3 protein: CASSYELLNTEAFF
CDR3 DNA: TGTGCCAGCAGTTACGAGTTATTGAACACTGAAGCTTTCTTT
V gene: TRBV6-5
J gene: TRBJ1-1
clone size: once
D gene: .

CDR3 protein: CASSRRGREKLFF
CDR3 DNA: TGTGCCAGTTCGCGCAGGGGGCGTGAAAAACTGTTTTTT
V gene: TRBV5-8
J gene: TRBJ1-4
clone size: .
D gene: TRBD1

CDR3 protein: CSAGLQYNEQFF
CDR3 DNA: TGCAGCGCCGGACTACAATACAATGAGCAGTTCTTC
V gene: TRBV29-1
J gene: TRBJ2-1
clone size: .
D gene: .

CDR3 protein: CSASLTSGIYEQFF
CDR3 DNA: TGCAGTGCTAGCCTGACTAGCGGGATTTATGAGCAGTTCTTC
V gene: TRBV20-1
J gene: TRBJ2-1
clone size: many
D gene: TRBD2

CDR3 protein: CASSPMPQYF
CDR3 DNA: TGTGCCAGCAGCCCTATGCCCCAGTACTTC
V gene: TRBV11-2
J gene: TRBJ2-5
clone size: .
D gene: .

CDR3 protein: CASRAGDRGPYHEQYF
CDR3 DNA: TGTGCCAGCCGAGCGGGGGACAGGGGACCCTATCACGAGCAGTACTTC
V gene: TRBV6-2/TRBV6-3
J gene: TRBJ2-7
clone size: many
D gene: TRBD1

CDR3 protein: CASGLVQGAVAYEQYF
CDR3 DNA: TGTGCTAGTGGTTTGGTTCAGGGGGCAGTGGCCTACGAGCAGTACTTC
V gene: TRBV12-5
J gene: TRBJ2-7
clone size: many
D gene: TRBD1

CDR3 protein: CASSMTSGSVINEQFF
CDR3 DNA: TGTGCCAGCAGCATGACTAGCGGGAGTGTTATCAATGAGCAGTTCTTC
V gene: TRBV7-6
J gene: TRBJ2-1
clone size: many
D gene: TRBD2

CDR3 protein: CSARYTQGAQETQYF
CDR3 DNA: TGCAGTGCTAGATATACACAGGGGGCGCAAGAGACCCAGTACTTC
V gene: TRBV20-1
J gene: TRBJ2-5
clone size: many
D gene: TRBD1

CDR3 protein: CAEGPGGNYEQYF
CDR3 DNA: TGTGCCGAGGGCCCGGGTGGGAATTACGAGCAGTACTTC
V gene: TRBV6-1
J gene: TRBJ2-7
clone size: many
D gene: .

CDR3 protein: CASSSLGTGSTDTQYF
CDR3 DNA: TGTGCCAGCAGTTCCCTCGGGACAGGGAGCACAGATACGCAGTATTTT
V gene: TRBV27
J gene: TRBJ2-3
clone size: many
D gene: TRBD1

CDR3 protein: CASSLSTDTQYF
CDR3 DNA: TGCGCCAGCAGCTTAAGCACAGATACGCAGTATTTT
V gene: TRBV27
J gene: TRBJ2-3
clone size: many
D gene: .

CDR3 protein: CASSGHRRSYNEQFF
CDR3 DNA: TGTGCCAGCAGCGGACACAGGAGATCCTACAATGAGCAGTTCTTC
V gene: TRBV11-2
J gene: TRBJ2-1
clone size: many
D gene: .

CDR3 protein: CASSQDLGPSGSTDTQYF
CDR3 DNA: TGCGCCAGCAGCCAAGATCTTGGGCCCAGCGGCAGCACAGATACGCAGTATTTT
V gene: TRBV4-1
J gene: TRBJ2-3
clone size: many
D gene: .

CDR3 protein: CASSHRDYNEQFF
CDR3 DNA: TGCGCCAGCAGCCACAGGGACTACAATGAGCAGTTCTTC
V gene: TRBV4-1
J gene: TRBJ2-1
clone size: medium-sized
D gene: .

CDR3 protein: CASSHSQGANYGYTF
CDR3 DNA: TGTGCCAGCAGTCACTCACAGGGGGCGAACTATGGCTACACCTTC
V gene: TRBV6-5
J gene: TRBJ1-2
clone size: many
D gene: TRBD1

CDR3 protein: CSARGLGRTDSPLHF
CDR3 DNA: TGCAGTGCTAGAGGTCTTGGGAGGACAGATTCACCCCTCCACTTT
V gene: TRBV20-1
J gene: TRBJ1-6
clone size: many
D gene: .

CDR3 protein: CASSSGQGGSEQYF
CDR3 DNA: TGTGCCAGCAGCTCGGGACAGGGCGGTTCGGAGCAGTACTTC
V gene: TRBV7-8
J gene: TRBJ2-7
clone size: many
D gene: TRBD1